The 14 T cell receptor beta chains presented below share a single source sample, sequenced in a study of PD-L1 blockade in urothelial cancer. Method: immunoSEQ multiplex PCR; TCRdb's copy keeps in-frame clones and lacks some. The sample carries some 49,000 clones, about 90% recorded once. The sample in question was PBMCs, obtained around atezolizumab (anti-PD-L1) treatment. The receptor set was obtained from a man in his sixties with urothelial cancer.

The J gene is TRBJ2-7, the V gene TRBV7-3; D may be TRBD2 (7 bases). The germline V gene has CDR1 SGHTA and CDR2 FQGTGA. Trimming removed 5 bases from V and 5 bases from J, with 19 bases in between. This CDR3 is built from 15 residues. In DNA, the CDR3 is TGTGCCAGCAGCGCCGGAGGGGGGGGGCCGGACGAGCAGTACTTC. Translated, it gives CASSAGGGGPDEQYF.

This clone was observed a handful of times. CDR3 sequence: CASRKQGVTEAFF. In DNA form, the CDR3 reads TGTGCCAGCAGGAAACAGGGAGTCACTGAAGCTTTCTTT. The genes are TRBV6-5 and TRBJ1-1, with D perhaps matching TRBD1 (6 bases). Germline V CDR1 and CDR2: MNHEY, SVGAGI. The length of the CDR3 is 13 residues. Trimming removed 6 bases from V and 4 bases from J, with 12 bases in between.

The chain joins TRBV7-9 to TRBJ2-3; 8 bases are a match to TRBD2. The length of the CDR3 is 15 residues. Germline assignment: CDR1 SEHNR and CDR2 FQNEAQ (reference sequence). The ends lost 1 base at V and 4 bases at J; junction bases unmatched: 4. CDR3 sequence: CASSLVAGRADTQYF. The CDR3 DNA is TGTGCCAGCAGCTTAGTAGCGGGGAGGGCAGATACGCAGTATTTT.

The rearrangement joins TRBV6-1 to TRBJ2-1, with 8 bases matching TRBD2. This CDR3 comprises 14 residues. V dropped 7 bases and J dropped 9; count of bases not matched to a gene: 11. Germline V lookup: CDR1 MNHNS, CDR2 SASEGT. The CDR3 DNA follows: TGTGCCAGCATCCGTCCGGGGGGGCTTCTTGAGCAGTTCTTC. Protein: CASIRPGGLLEQFF.

The chain is built from TRBV25-1 and TRBJ1-1, with no clear D. With 2 bases removed from V and 1 base from J, the gap between germline ends came to 11 bases. The CDR3 has 15 residues. Looked up from germline, CDR1 is MGHDK and CDR2 is SYGVNS. Written as DNA, the CDR3 is TGTGCCAGCAGTGAAAGAGGGTACAGGAACACTGAAGCTTTCTTT. It codes for CASSERGYRNTEAFF.

J is TRBJ2-7 and V is TRBV7-6; TRBD2 matches 10 bases. The CDR3 has 16 residues. V shed 1 base, J shed 2 bases, and the junction held 5 bases outside the gene matches. CDR1 and CDR2 (germline): SGHVS, FNYEAQ. The CDR3 spells CASSLEVAGGTYEQYF. The CDR3 nucleotides are TGTGCCAGCAGCTTAGAGGTAGCGGGGGGAACCTACGAGCAGTACTTC.

This clone was recorded a few times. The rearrangement links TRBV6-4 to TRBJ2-3; the D gene is possibly TRBD2 (7 bases). This CDR3 comprises 16 residues. Between the trimmed V and J ends, which lost 2 bases and 0 bases, there was a span of 12 bases. CDR1 and CDR2 from the germline V gene are MRHNA and SNTAGT. The CDR3 DNA sequence: TGTGCCAGCAGTGACCGCGGGGGCCCGAGCACAGATACGCAGTATTTT. It codes for CASSDRGGPSTDTQYF.

The V and J genes are TRBV5-6 and TRBJ2-2, with unresolved D. The CDR3 covers 14 residues. CDR1 and CDR2 (germline): SGHDT, YYEEEE. Trimming took 4 bases from V and 3 from J, leaving 10 bases between them. CDR3 DNA sequence: TGTGCCAGCAGCCCCCTTCGGGACACCGGGGAGCTGTTTTTT. Amino acids: CASSPLRDTGELFF.

V usage is TRBV30 and J usage is TRBJ1-2, with D unresolved. Germline CDR1 reads GTSNPN; CDR2 reads SVGIG (reference sequence). This CDR3 is built from 14 residues. Trimming took off 2 bases at V and 4 bases at J, with 14 bases between the two ends. CDR3 residues: CAWSRPPRLYGYTF. The CDR3 bases are TGTGCCTGGAGTAGGCCCCCCAGGCTCTATGGCTACACCTTC.

The gene calls are TRBV6-5 and TRBJ2-3, with D tentatively TRBD2 (6 bases). Trimming removed 8 bases at V and 0 bases at J, with 15 bases between. CDR1 MNHEY and CDR2 SVGAGI come from the germline V gene. This CDR3 has 15 amino acids. DNA of the CDR3: TGTGCCAGCTCCCCTCGGCGGGGTAGCACAGATACGCAGTATTTT. It yields the protein CASSPRRGSTDTQYF.

This clone was picked up a small number of times. This chain connects TRBV5-1 to TRBJ1-4, with a possible D match to TRBD1 (6 bases). CDR3 length equals 16 residues. Trimming removed 3 bases at V and 4 bases at J, with 16 bases between. CDR1 is SGHRS and CDR2 is YFSETQ in the germline V gene. The CDR3 protein is CASSWGTGRGNEKLFF. CDR3 coding DNA: TGCGCCAGCAGCTGGGGAACAGGGCGAGGTAATGAAAAACTGTTTTTT.

This clone has just a few counts. The chain has TRBV25-1 and TRBJ1-6; D perhaps matches TRBD1 (5 bases). Trimming cost V 4 bases and J 4 bases, with 11 bases left between them. Germline CDR1 is MGHDK and CDR2 is SYGVNS. The length of the CDR3 is 15 residues. The CDR3 loop reads CASSADKGYNSPLHF. The CDR3 DNA reads TGTGCCAGCAGTGCCGACAAGGGGTATAATTCACCCCTCCACTTT.

The rearrangement joins TRBV27 to TRBJ1-5; weak D call: TRBD1 (5 bases). Germline CDR1 MNHEY, CDR2 SMNVEV (reference sequence). Trimming shortened V by 3 bases and J by 2 bases, and 8 bases separated the two germline ends. CDR3 length: 14 residues. The CDR3 loop is CASSFRGRNQPQHF. CDR3 nucleotide sequence: TGTGCCAGCAGTTTTAGGGGCCGCAATCAGCCCCAGCATTTT.

The V gene is TRBV19, the J gene TRBJ1-6, with TRBD1 matching 9 bases. Germline-derived CDR1 and CDR2 are LNHDA and SQIVND (reference sequence). V dropped 5 bases and J dropped 7; count of bases not matched to a gene: 12. The CDR3 covers 17 residues. Here the CDR3 DNA reads TGTGCCAGTAGTTCTTCCTCCCCGGGACAGGGAAATTCACCCCTCCACTTT. This encodes CASSSSSPGQGNSPLHF.